This T cell receptor (beta chain) appears in the sequencing data of a study of cytomegalovirus exposure and HLA in healthy donors. As to this clone: Its antigen is not known.

The PCR was carried out with 60 Vbeta primers and 13 Jbeta primers. The table came from immunoSEQ multiplex PCR; TCRdb's copy has only in-frame clones and leaves some out. Of 76,000 or so clones detected, around 70% appear once; the ten largest clones hold 15% to 20%. V was clipped by 4 bases and J by 1 base; unmatched bases: 8. Germline V lookup: CDR1 SGHNT, CDR2 YYREEE (reference sequence). The CDR3 sequence is 16 residues long. The donors, nominally healthy at sampling, likely had unrecorded immune exposures. Notes on the study in general: Differences between HLA loci emerged in a later analysis of TCR association rates, with DRB1 most and HLA-C fewest. CMV serostatus was the only immune exposure information that was available. The dataset shows that most TCR sequences were rare, while some public TCRs occurred in many donors.

The chain is built from TRBV5-4 and TRBJ2-5; 9 nucleotides match TRBD1. Sequencing was performed on PBMCs. This receptor was identified in a middle-aged woman in good health and CMV-seropositive. The DNA of the CDR3 is TGTGCCAGCAGCGTGAACCCGGGACAGGGCCAAGAGACCCAGTACTTC. It yields the protein CASSVNPGQGQETQYF.